This T cell receptor (beta chain) was observed in a study of Graves' ophthalmopathy and Graves' hyperthyroidism listed by TCRdb under 2018. For the wider study: Peripheral blood was collected at initial diagnosis, prior to any treatment. To tell Graves' ophthalmopathy apart from Graves' hyperthyroidism, and to predict which patients would progress to ophthalmopathy, the study relied on TCR beta repertoire signatures. In total, 135 blood samples were TCR-sequenced: under 45 ophthalmopathy, roughly 77 hyperthyroidism and roughly 17 hyperthyroidism-to-ophthalmopathy patients. To explore V-J signatures distinguishing ophthalmopathy from hyperthyroidism, a discovery set of around 97 patients (roughly 45 ophthalmopathy, around 55 stable hyperthyroidism) was enrolled. An independent validation cohort was composed of 18 hyperthyroidism patients and about 17 patients who later progressed from hyperthyroidism to ophthalmopathy. In over five hyperthyroidism patients, the T-cell repertoires found in thyroid tissue were compared with those found in blood. Once sampling was done, hyperthyroidism patients were given methimazole at a starting dose of 30 mg daily, while ophthalmopathy patients were given high-dose intravenous methylprednisolone. For training and testing, the approximately 97 patients in the discovery cohort were randomly divided in a 7:3 ratio.

This clonotype was recorded at least ten times. Its binding antigen is unknown. Base-call qualities are not available, and no considerably larger clone is one nucleotide away. For repertoire sequencing, the TCR beta CDR3 regions were amplified from RNA transcripts. The first round was an RT-PCR using HTBI primers with the Qiagen OneStep RT-PCR kit, and this first round was followed by a second-round multiplex PCR, then size selection and purification. Sequencing of the libraries was carried out on an Illumina HiSeq2000 in paired-end mode with 100 bp reads. Processing in the source paper ran as follows. SOAPnuke was used to process the reads, throwing out any read that had adapters, had uncalled bases, had a mean Phred below 15, or lacked an exact constant-primer or identifier match. COPE v1.2.5 was used to merge high-quality paired reads. Each unique nucleotide sequence was defined as a clonotype, and clonotypes were aligned to IMGT TRB V, D and J references with MiTCR v1.1. Only V-J combinations with frequency above 0.0001 were analysed, covering approximately 99% of repertoires. A TCR clonal expansion and chaos score per V-J combination was defined as the ratio of F50 clonal expansion to chaos observed in the TCRdist matrix. Features were reduced by Welch's t-statistics and random forest to some 13 V-J combinations, which fed a naive Bayes classifier. The similarity between thyroid and blood repertoires was quantified using the Morisita-Horn index. Through fastp at Q25 and MiXCR, TCRdb rebuilt clones from the public reads, retaining in-frame beta chains. Merged by CDR3 protein, the rows form single entries marked with the most common genes and DNA. The V and J calls and clone size are TCRdb's, not the authors'. The sample yields 450,000 or so distinct CDR3 sequences; around 15% were counted once. The biggest ten clones account for 8% to 10% of the sample.

Study-level results and caveats: No statistical method was used to predetermine the sample size, and group allocation was not hidden from the investigators. In validation, the model predicted ophthalmopathy progression with 55% to 71% sensitivity and approximately 72% specificity; roughly eleven predicted patients were CT-confirmed with GO in a median of approximately 6.2 months. In cross-validation, the 13-signature model distinguished ophthalmopathy from stable hyperthyroidism with just over 85% sensitivity and about 84% specificity, and in the test set the corresponding values were around 78% and 73%. Most expanded thyroid clonotypes with frequency above 0.001 were also detected in blood, suggesting blood repertoires may reflect the thyroid immune response.

Ophthalmopathy patients were characterized by moderately to severely active disease, a Clinical Activity Score of at least 3, a NOSPECS grade of at least 4, and a disease duration under 3 months. Patients were excluded if they had other autoimmune diseases, uncontrolled infections, pregnancy or lactation. Diagnosis relied on clinical symptoms, serum thyroxine, TRAb, thyroid ultrasound and orbital computed tomography. Ficoll-Paque density gradient centrifugation was used to isolate PBMCs from around 10 ml of fresh peripheral blood. Trizol reagent was used to extract the total RNA, and its quality was then checked on an Agilent 2100 Bioanalyzer. Material for sequencing was blood. This receptor was obtained from a woman in her 30s with Graves' ophthalmopathy. Donor details come from another sample of the same person, matched by shared clones.

The sequenced DNA: TGTGCCAGCAGTCCGCTAGGGGGGATTAACTATGGCTACACCTTC. It specifies CASSPLGGINYGYTF. The V gene is TRBV12-3 or TRBV12-4 and the J gene is TRBJ1-2; possibly the D gene is TRBD1, per 6 matching bases. V is shortened by 5 bases, J by 1 base, and the region joining them spans 14 bases. The CDR3 contains 15 residues, cysteine and phenylalanine counted. The retained sequence is limited to the CDR3, 45 bases, with the frame set at the first base.